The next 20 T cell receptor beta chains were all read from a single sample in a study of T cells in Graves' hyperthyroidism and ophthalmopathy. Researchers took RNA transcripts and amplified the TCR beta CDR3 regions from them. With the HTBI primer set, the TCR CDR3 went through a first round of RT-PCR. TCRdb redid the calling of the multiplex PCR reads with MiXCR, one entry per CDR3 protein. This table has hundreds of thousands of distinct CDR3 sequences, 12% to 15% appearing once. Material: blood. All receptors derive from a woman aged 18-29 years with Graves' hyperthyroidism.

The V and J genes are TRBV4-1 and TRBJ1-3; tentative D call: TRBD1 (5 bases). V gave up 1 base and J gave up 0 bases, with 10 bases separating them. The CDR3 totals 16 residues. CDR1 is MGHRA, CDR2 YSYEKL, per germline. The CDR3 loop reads CASSQVGVSSGNTIYF. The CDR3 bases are TGCGCCAGCAGCCAAGTGGGGGTCTCCTCTGGAAACACCATATATTTT.

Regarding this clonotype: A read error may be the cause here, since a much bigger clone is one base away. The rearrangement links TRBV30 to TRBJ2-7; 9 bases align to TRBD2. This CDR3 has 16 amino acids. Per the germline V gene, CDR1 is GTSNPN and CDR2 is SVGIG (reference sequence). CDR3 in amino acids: CVWNGGSGSLTYEQYF. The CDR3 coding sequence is TGTGTCTGGAACGGGGGTAGCGGGAGCCTCACCTACGAGCAGTACTTC.

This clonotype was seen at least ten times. CDR3 in amino acids: CASSRGQSWTDTQYF. The CDR3, as DNA: TGTGCCAGCAGCCGGGGCCAAAGTTGGACAGATACGCAGTATTTT. The V gene is TRBV11-2, the J gene TRBJ2-3, with D perhaps given as TRBD1 or TRBD2 (5 bases each). CDR1 and CDR2 (germline): SGHAT, FQNNGV. The CDR3 runs 15 residues. V was cut by 5 bases and J by 3 bases, with 15 bases left in between.

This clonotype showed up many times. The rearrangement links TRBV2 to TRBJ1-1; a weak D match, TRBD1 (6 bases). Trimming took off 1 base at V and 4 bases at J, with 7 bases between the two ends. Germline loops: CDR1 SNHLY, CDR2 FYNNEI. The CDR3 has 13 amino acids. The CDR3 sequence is CASSEEQGTEAFF. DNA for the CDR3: TGTGCCAGCAGTGAAGAACAGGGCACTGAAGCTTTCTTT.

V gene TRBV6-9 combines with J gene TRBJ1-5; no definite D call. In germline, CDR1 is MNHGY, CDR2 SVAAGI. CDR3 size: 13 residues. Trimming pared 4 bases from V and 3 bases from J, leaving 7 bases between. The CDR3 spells CASSSVVNQPQHF. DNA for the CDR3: TGTGCCAGCAGTTCAGTTGTCAATCAGCCCCAGCATTTT.

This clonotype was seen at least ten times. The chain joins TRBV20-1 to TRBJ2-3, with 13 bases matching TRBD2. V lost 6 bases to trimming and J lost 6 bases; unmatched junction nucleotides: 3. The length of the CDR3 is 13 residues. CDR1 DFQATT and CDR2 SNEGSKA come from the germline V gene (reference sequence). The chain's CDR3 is CSATSGRLDTQYF. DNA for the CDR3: TGCAGTGCGACTAGCGGGAGGCTTGATACGCAGTATTTT.

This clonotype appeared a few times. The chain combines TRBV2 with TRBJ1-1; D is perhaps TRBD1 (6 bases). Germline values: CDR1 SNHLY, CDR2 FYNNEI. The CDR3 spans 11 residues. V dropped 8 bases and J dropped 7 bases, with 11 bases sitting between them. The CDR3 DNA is TGTGCCAGCGACCAGGACAGTGAAGCTTTCTTT. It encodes CASDQDSEAFF.

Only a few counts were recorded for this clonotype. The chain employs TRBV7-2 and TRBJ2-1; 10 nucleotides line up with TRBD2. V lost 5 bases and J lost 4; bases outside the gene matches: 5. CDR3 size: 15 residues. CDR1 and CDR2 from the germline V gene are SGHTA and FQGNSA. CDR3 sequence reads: CASSPSGSLYNEQFF. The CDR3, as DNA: TGTGCCAGCAGCCCTAGCGGGAGCCTTTACAATGAGCAGTTCTTC. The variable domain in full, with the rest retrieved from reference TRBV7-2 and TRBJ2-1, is GAGVSQSPSNKVTEKGKDVELRCDPISGHTALYWYRQSLGQGLEFLIYFQGNSAPDKSGLPSDRFSAERTGGSVSTLTIQRTQQEDSAVYLCASSPSGSLYNEQFFGPGTRLTVL.

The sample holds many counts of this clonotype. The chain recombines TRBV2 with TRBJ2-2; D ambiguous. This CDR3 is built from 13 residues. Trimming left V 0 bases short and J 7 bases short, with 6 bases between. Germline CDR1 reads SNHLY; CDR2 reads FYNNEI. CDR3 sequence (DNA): TGTGCCAGCAGTGAAGCGGGTCACGGGGAGCTGTTTTTT. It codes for CASSEAGHGELFF.

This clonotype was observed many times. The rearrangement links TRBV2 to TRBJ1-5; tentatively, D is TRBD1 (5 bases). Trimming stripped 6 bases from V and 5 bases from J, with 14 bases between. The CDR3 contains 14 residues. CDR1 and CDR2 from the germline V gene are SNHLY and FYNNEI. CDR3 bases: TGTGCCAGCAGAGGGCAGGGTGGGCATCAGCCCCAGCATTTT. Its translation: CASRGQGGHQPQHF. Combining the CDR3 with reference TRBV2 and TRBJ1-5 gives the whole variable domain EPEVTQTPSHQVTQMGQEVILRCVPISNHLYFYWYRQILGQKVEFLVSFYNNEISEKSEIFDDQFSVERPDGSNFTLKIRSTKLEDSAMYFCASRGQGGHQPQHFGDGTRLSIL.

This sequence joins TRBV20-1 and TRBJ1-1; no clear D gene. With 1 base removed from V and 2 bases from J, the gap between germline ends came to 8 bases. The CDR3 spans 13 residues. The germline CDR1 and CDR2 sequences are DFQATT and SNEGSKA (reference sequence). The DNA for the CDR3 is TGCAGTGCTAGAGTTCATTCCAACACTGAAGCTTTCTTT. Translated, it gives CSARVHSNTEAFF.

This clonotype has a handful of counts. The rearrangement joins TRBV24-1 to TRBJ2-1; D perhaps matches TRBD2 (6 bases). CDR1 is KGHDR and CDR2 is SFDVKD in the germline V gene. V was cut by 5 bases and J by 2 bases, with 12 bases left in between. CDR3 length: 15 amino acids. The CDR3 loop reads CATSVAASTYNEQFF. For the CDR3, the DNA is TGTGCCACCAGTGTAGCGGCCTCCACCTACAATGAGCAGTTCTTC.

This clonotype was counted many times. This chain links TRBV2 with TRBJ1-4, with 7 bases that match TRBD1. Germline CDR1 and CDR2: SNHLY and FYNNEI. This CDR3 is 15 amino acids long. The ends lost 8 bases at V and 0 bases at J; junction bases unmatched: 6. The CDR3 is CASRDSRATNEKLFF. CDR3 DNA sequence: TGTGCCAGCCGGGACAGCCGAGCAACTAATGAAAAACTGTTTTTT. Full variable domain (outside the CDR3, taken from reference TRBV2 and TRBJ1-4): EPEVTQTPSHQVTQMGQEVILRCVPISNHLYFYWYRQILGQKVEFLVSFYNNEISEKSEIFDDQFSVERPDGSNFTLKIRSTKLEDSAMYFCASRDSRATNEKLFFGSGTQLSVL.

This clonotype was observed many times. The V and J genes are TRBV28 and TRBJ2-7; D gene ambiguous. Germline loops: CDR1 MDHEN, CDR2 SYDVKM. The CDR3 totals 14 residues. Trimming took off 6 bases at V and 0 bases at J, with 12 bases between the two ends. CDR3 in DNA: TGTGCCAGCAGCCTAACGGCAGTCTCCTACGAGCAGTACTTC. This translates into CASSLTAVSYEQYF.

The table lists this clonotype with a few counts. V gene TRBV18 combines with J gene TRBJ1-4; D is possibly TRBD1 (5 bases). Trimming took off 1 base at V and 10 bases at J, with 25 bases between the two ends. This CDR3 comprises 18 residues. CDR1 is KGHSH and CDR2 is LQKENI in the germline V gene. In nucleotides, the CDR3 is TGTGCCAGCTCACCACTACCCGGGCCGACTCTACAGGATGGAAAACTGTTTTTT. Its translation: CASSPLPGPTLQDGKLFF.

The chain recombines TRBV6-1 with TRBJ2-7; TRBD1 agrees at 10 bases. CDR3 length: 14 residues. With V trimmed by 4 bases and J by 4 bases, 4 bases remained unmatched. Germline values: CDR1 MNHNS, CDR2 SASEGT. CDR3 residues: CASSARTGGYEQYF. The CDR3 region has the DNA TGTGCCAGCAGTGCCCGGACAGGGGGTTACGAGCAGTACTTC.

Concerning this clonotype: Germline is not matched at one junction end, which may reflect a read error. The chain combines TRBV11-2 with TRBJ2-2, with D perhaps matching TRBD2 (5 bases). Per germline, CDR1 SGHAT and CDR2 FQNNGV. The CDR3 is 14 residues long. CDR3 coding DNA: TGTGCCAGCAGCTTACTCCCGGGCACCGGGGAGCTGCTTTTT. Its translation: CASSLLPGTGELLF.

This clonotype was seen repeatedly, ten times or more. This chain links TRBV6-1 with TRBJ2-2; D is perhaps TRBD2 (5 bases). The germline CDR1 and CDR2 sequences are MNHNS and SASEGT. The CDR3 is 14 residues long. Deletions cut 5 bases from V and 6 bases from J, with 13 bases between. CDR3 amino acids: CASSYSAGAGELFF. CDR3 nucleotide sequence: TGTGCCAGCAGTTACAGCGCGGGTGCCGGGGAGCTGTTTTTT.

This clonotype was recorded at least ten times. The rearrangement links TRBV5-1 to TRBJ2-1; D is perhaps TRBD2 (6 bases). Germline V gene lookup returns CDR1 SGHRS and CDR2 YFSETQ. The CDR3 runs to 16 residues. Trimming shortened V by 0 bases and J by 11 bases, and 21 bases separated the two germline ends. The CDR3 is CASSLGRETSPFQQFF. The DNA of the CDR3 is TGCGCCAGCAGCTTGGGTCGGGAGACTAGTCCTTTCCAGCAGTTCTTC.

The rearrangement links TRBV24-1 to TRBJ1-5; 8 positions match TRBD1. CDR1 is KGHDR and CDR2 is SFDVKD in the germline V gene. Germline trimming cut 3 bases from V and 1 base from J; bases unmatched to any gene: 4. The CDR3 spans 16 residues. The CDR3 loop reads CATSDAGQGSNQPQHF. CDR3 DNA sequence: TGTGCCACCAGTGATGCCGGACAGGGAAGCAATCAGCCCCAGCATTTT.